Included here is one T cell receptor beta chain sequence, with context. Its cognate antigen is unknown. This sample is drawn from a study of graft-versus-host responses after intestinal transplantation. Turning to the study itself: Recipients were all induced with anti-thymocyte globulin, then given tacrolimus and steroids for 2 to 4 years. Points from the study as a whole: Declines in HvG clones occurring early post-transplant were associated with peak circulating GvH clone levels. Where graft-donor T cell macrochimerism was present, patients had high graft-versus-host to host-versus-graft clonal ratios in allografts. Some GvH clones appeared in ileal mucosa or blood before recipient bone marrow.

The data were produced by immunoSEQ multiplex PCR, yet TCRdb's version contains in-frame clones alone and is incomplete. The data hold around 13,000 clones, with over 70% observed a single time. The V segment lost 0 bases and the J segment 2 bases; nucleotides outside the gene matches: 4. Germline V gene sequence: CDR1 MNHEY, CDR2 SMNVEV (reference sequence). This CDR3 region has 16 residues. The authors processed graft tissue to release intraepithelial and lamina propria lymphocytes. V is TRBV27 and J is TRBJ2-3; TRBD1 matches at 8 bases. The sequence derives from a human patient who received an intestinal transplant, so some T cells may come from the graft donor. The sequencing used ileum tissue, collected 16 days after intestinal transplant. CDR3 amino acids: CASSLSTGVPTDTQYF. CDR3 coding DNA: TGTGCCAGCAGTTTATCGACAGGGGTTCCCACAGATACGCAGTATTTT.